These 20 T cell receptor beta chains were sequenced from one sample in a study of T-cell memory formation after mild COVID-19. TCRdb recomputed calls from the 5' RACE reads with MiXCR, one row per CDR3 protein. This table has about 180,000 distinct CDR3 sequences, under 20% appearing once. Sequenced input: PBMCs or a T cell subset sorted from them (not recorded which). These receptors were obtained from a man younger than 35 who had mild COVID-19 (a few samples of this study predate the infection). Cell type and time point are not known.

The chain has TRBV5-1 and TRBJ2-2; D might be TRBD2 (6 bases). Germline-derived CDR1 and CDR2 are SGHRS and YFSETQ. The CDR3 sequence is 14 residues long. With 1 base removed from V and 5 bases from J, the gap between germline ends came to 9 bases. The CDR3 sequence: CASSLQGGTGELFF. The CDR3 nucleotides read TGCGCCAGCAGCTTGCAGGGAGGAACCGGGGAGCTGTTTTTT.

The rearrangement uses TRBV2 and TRBJ1-1; D gene uncertain. The CDR3 loop spans 14 amino acids. Trimming removed 1 base from V and 2 bases from J, with 8 bases in between. Germline V gene data show CDR1 as SNHLY and CDR2 as FYNNEI. The CDR3 nucleotides are TGTGCCAGCAGTGAAGAGGGTGGAAACACTGAAGCTTTCTTT. It yields the protein CASSEEGGNTEAFF.

The table lists this clonotype with a few counts. The chain employs TRBV7-2 and TRBJ2-1; 11 bases align to TRBD2. The junction had 19 bases not matched to a gene; V was cut back by 3 bases and J by 9 bases. The CDR3 sequence is 19 residues long. The V gene's germline CDR1 is SGHTA and CDR2 FQGNSA. In DNA form, the CDR3 reads TGTGCCAGCAGCTTTTGGACGTATGCTGATAGCGGGGGGGCAGGTGAGCAGTTCTTC. This codes for CASSFWTYADSGGAGEQFF.

The chain links TRBV19 to TRBJ1-5, with D tentatively TRBD1 (5 bases). With 1 base removed from V and 3 bases from J, the gap between germline ends came to 13 bases. Germline assignment: CDR1 LNHDA and CDR2 SQIVND (reference sequence). The CDR3 runs to 16 residues. CDR3 residues: CASSIVGAQANQPQHF. The CDR3 nucleotides read TGTGCCAGTAGTATAGTCGGGGCGCAGGCCAATCAGCCCCAGCATTTT.

V and J are TRBV20-1 and TRBJ1-5; D gene ambiguous. Trimming took 1 base from V and 2 from J, leaving 9 bases between them. Germline V gene data show CDR1 as DFQATT and CDR2 as SNEGSKA (reference sequence). The CDR3 contains 14 residues. The CDR3 here is CSARGPQGNQPQHF. CDR3 sequence (DNA): TGCAGTGCTAGAGGACCCCAGGGCAATCAGCCCCAGCATTTT.

This clonotype was detected a few times. This chain links TRBV19 with TRBJ2-3; tentative D call: TRBD1 (5 bases). Germline-derived CDR1 and CDR2 are LNHDA and SQIVND (reference sequence). The V and J ends lost 6 bases and 1 base respectively, with 11 bases between them. The CDR3 loop spans 14 amino acids. CDR3 loop: CASRAGFRTDTQYF. As DNA, the CDR3 is TGTGCCAGTAGGGCAGGGTTCCGCACAGATACGCAGTATTTT. The full variable domain, rest sourced from reference TRBV19 and TRBJ2-3, is DGGITQSPKYLFRKEGQNVTLSCEQNLNHDAMYWYRQDPGQGLRLIYYSQIVNDFQKGDIAEGYSVSREKKESFPLTVTSAQKNPTAFYLCASRAGFRTDTQYFGPGTRLTVL.

The chain has TRBV5-1 and TRBJ2-3, with unresolved D. V lost 6 bases to trimming and J lost 2 bases, with 10 bases between them. CDR1 is SGHRS, CDR2 YFSETQ, per germline. The CDR3 sequence is 13 residues long. The CDR3 loop reads CASKPGSTDTQYF. The CDR3 nucleotides are TGCGCCAGCAAGCCCGGGTCCACAGATACGCAGTATTTT.

This clonotype was seen only a few times. The CDR3 region is CAISEELSGIKNIQYF. CDR3 DNA: TGTGCCATCAGTGAGGAACTCTCGGGTATAAAAAACATTCAGTACTTC. This chain connects TRBV10-3 to TRBJ2-4; D remains unclear. There are 16 residues in the CDR3. Looked up from germline, CDR1 is ENHRY and CDR2 is SYGVKD. V was clipped by 2 bases and J by 4 bases, with 15 bases between them.

The chain carries TRBV6-2 or TRBV6-3 and TRBJ1-2, with D tentatively TRBD1 (6 bases). This CDR3 region has 15 residues. V was pared by 2 bases and J by 3 bases, with 13 bases between. Germline V gives CDR1 MNHEY, CDR2 SVGEGT. The CDR3 here is CASSYMGAPYYGYTF. CDR3 nucleotides: TGTGCCAGCAGTTACATGGGGGCGCCTTACTATGGCTACACCTTC.

This clonotype came up a few times. This chain links TRBV7-7 with TRBJ2-3; 8 bases agree with TRBD1. From germline, CDR1 is SSHAT and CDR2 FNYEAQ (reference sequence). The CDR3 totals 15 residues. The ends lost 5 bases at V and 2 bases at J; junction bases unmatched: 6. The CDR3 DNA sequence: TGTGCCAGCAGCCCGGGACAGGCCCTCACAGATACGCAGTATTTT. It translates to CASSPGQALTDTQYF. The full variable domain, with the rest looked up from reference TRBV7-7 and TRBJ2-3, is GAGVSQSPRYKVTKRGQDVTLRCDPISSHATLYWYQQALGQGPEFLTYFNYEAQPDKSGLPSDRFSAERPEGSISTLTIQRTEQRDSAMYRCASSPGQALTDTQYFGPGTRLTVL.

This clonotype was seen a few times. The V call is TRBV28, the J call TRBJ1-2, with a weak D call TRBD1 (5 bases). V lost 0 bases to trimming and J lost 8 bases, with 13 bases between them. This CDR3 is built from 14 residues. The germline CDR1 and CDR2 sequences are MDHEN and SYDVKM. In nucleotides, the CDR3 is TGTGCCAGCAGTTTATGGGCAGGGCCTAGGGGCTACACCTTC. This sequence encodes CASSLWAGPRGYTF.

The genes are TRBV29-1 and TRBJ2-2; no firm D call. V gave up 4 bases and J gave up 7 bases, with 7 bases separating them. This CDR3 comprises 11 residues. Looked up from germline, CDR1 is SQVTM and CDR2 is ANQGSEA. CDR3 DNA: TGCAGCGTTGCGCTCGGCGGGGAGCTGTTTTTT. It yields the protein CSVALGGELFF.

This clonotype has only a few counts. The V call is TRBV7-9, the J call TRBJ2-7; no definite D call. Germline V gives CDR1 SEHNR, CDR2 FQNEAQ (reference sequence). V gave up 4 bases and J gave up 5 bases, with 6 bases separating them. This CDR3 spans 11 amino acids. CDR3 sequence: CASSSAHEQYF. In DNA form, the CDR3 reads TGTGCCAGCAGCTCGGCCCACGAGCAGTACTTC.

This clonotype was detected only a few times. The rearrangement links TRBV11-3 to TRBJ2-5, with D possibly matching TRBD1 (6 bases). Germline V gives CDR1 SGHNT, CDR2 YENEEA. The CDR3 has 15 amino acids. V dropped 5 bases and J dropped 1 base, with 14 bases sitting between them. The CDR3 loop is CASSLGGGSQETQYF. The DNA for the CDR3 is TGTGCCAGCAGCCTTGGGGGCGGAAGCCAAGAGACCCAGTACTTC.

The chain joins TRBV25-1 to TRBJ1-4; D might be TRBD1 (5 bases). The germline V and J ends were trimmed by 1 base and 7 bases, with 10 bases remaining between them. The germline CDR1 and CDR2 sequences are MGHDK and SYGVNS. The CDR3 totals 14 residues. The CDR3 DNA reads as TGTGCCAGCAGTGAATCTAGGGGCGGTGAAAAACTGTTTTTT. It codes for CASSESRGGEKLFF.

The chain has TRBV20-1 and TRBJ2-7; D not certain. The V end was cut by 3 bases, the J end by 5 bases, with 17 bases between. CDR1 is DFQATT, CDR2 SNEGSKA, per germline (reference sequence). This CDR3 is built from 14 residues. The CDR3 region is CSARDSKEIHEQYF. The CDR3 nucleotides read TGCAGTGCTAGGGATAGCAAGGAGATCCACGAGCAGTACTTC.

Only a few counts were recorded for this clonotype. This chain links TRBV15 with TRBJ1-2; D gene ambiguous. The V gene lost 4 bases and the J gene lost 5 bases, with 14 bases spanning the gap. The germline V gene has CDR1 LNHNV and CDR2 YYDKDF (reference sequence). CDR3 length: 14 amino acids. Written as DNA, the CDR3 is TGTGCCACCAGCACCAAGGGAGTTGTGTATGGCTACACCTTC. Its translation is CATSTKGVVYGYTF.

The chain recombines TRBV7-9 with TRBJ2-2; D is perhaps TRBD2 (7 bases). V lost 5 bases, J lost 4 bases, and 20 bases lay in between. CDR3 size: 17 residues. CDR1 SEHNR and CDR2 FQNEAQ come from the germline V gene (reference sequence). The CDR3 DNA reads as TGTGCCAGCAGCCCCCCCGGACGGGGGGCGCGCACCGGGGAGCTGTTTTTT. It yields the protein CASSPPGRGARTGELFF.

This clonotype was seen a few times. This rearrangement joins TRBV2 to TRBJ2-7; no firm D call. Germline loops: CDR1 SNHLY, CDR2 FYNNEI. Trimming cost V 3 bases and J 2 bases, with 5 bases left between them. This CDR3 is built from 12 residues. CDR3 nucleotide sequence: TGTGCCAGCAGTGAGGCGGCCTACGAGCAGTACGTC. It is translated as CASSEAAYEQYV.

The sample holds a few counts of this clonotype. The CDR3 is CASSLLAGSDTQYF. The DNA for the CDR3 is TGTGCCAGCAGCTTGCTAGCGGGGTCAGATACGCAGTATTTT. The chain has TRBV7-3 and TRBJ2-3; TRBD2 aligns across 9 bases. Germline V CDR1 and CDR2: SGHTA, FQGTGA. The CDR3 contains 14 residues. With V trimmed by 3 bases and J by 4 bases, 2 bases remained unmatched. The full variable domain, completed using reference TRBV7-3 and TRBJ2-3, is GAGVSQTPSNKVTEKGKYVELRCDPISGHTALYWYRQSLGQGPEFLIYFQGTGAADDSGLPNDRFFAVRPEGSVSTLKIQRTERGDSAVYLCASSLLAGSDTQYFGPGTRLTVL.